The TCR beta chain described here comes from a study of T cell responses to AZD1222 COVID-19 vaccine. A remark on this clone: Its antigen remains unknown.

Sequencing used immunoSEQ multiplex PCR; TCRdb keeps in-frame clones, though not all of them. The sample shows more than 85,000 clones, less than 95% of them seen only once. Study-wide results and caveats: The study found vaccine-associated CD4 TCRs spanning spike, dominant at 160-218 and 743-854. Nearly half of spike-specific TCRs reportedly go after variant regions that carry no mutations.

V lost 8 bases, J lost 5 bases, and 12 bases lay in between. The germline CDR1 and CDR2 sequences are MNHEY and SVGAGI. This CDR3 contains 12 residues. The sample in question was peripheral blood, obtained on day 0 of AZD1222 vaccination. The origin of this receptor is an adult in good health. The chain joins TRBV6-5 to TRBJ2-5, with a possible D match to TRBD1 (5 bases). CDR3 region: CASGRQMETQYF. In nucleotides, the CDR3 is TGTGCCAGCGGTCGACAGATGGAGACCCAGTACTTC.